Listed below are T cell receptor beta chains from one sample, sequenced in a study of blood T cell repertoires in COVID-19. This table comes from immunoSEQ multiplex PCR, and its TCRdb copy is limited to in-frame clones, with some not included. The sample records fewer than 90,000 clones, 86% being singletons. Source material: peripheral blood. The receptors here all came from a man between 65 and 80 years old with active COVID-19. Each CDR3 is given with its conserved first and last residue. A D gene is named only where the DNA matches it firmly. The listing skips clone size in some rows; elsewhere it reads once, few, many or a size class.

16 TRBJ2-3 TRBV5-1 - - CASSLGGGIGTDTQYF TGCGCCAGCAGCTTGGGAGGCGGGATTGGCACAGATACGCAGTATTTT
15 TRBJ2-1 TRBV4-1 - - CASSHPVGLGGEQFF TGCGCCAGCAGCCACCCGGTGGGACTTGGAGGGGAGCAGTTCTTC
19 TRBJ2-3 TRBV7-3 once TRBD2 CASSDPGLAGGPSTDTQYF TGTGCCAGCAGTGACCCCGGACTAGCGGGAGGGCCTAGCACAGATACGCAGTATTTT
14 TRBJ1-3 TRBV6-5 - - CASRPGNAGNTIYF TGTGCCAGCAGACCAGGGAATGCTGGAAACACCATATATTTT
15 TRBJ1-1 TRBV4-2 - - CASSQDPGGGTEAFF TGTGCCAGCAGCCAAGATCCGGGGGGGGGCACTGAAGCTTTCTTT
14 TRBJ2-1 TRBV5-4 - - CASSLGASINEQFF TGTGCCAGCAGCTTGGGGGCTTCAATCAATGAGCAGTTCTTC
12 TRBJ2-5 TRBV28 - - CATQGRRETQYF TGTGCCACACAGGGTCGAAGGGAGACCCAGTACTTC
17 TRBJ2-1 TRBV28 - TRBD2 CASSFPLAGVPYNEQFF TGTGCCAGCAGTTTCCCGCTAGCGGGAGTGCCCTACAATGAGCAGTTCTTC
13 TRBJ1-1 TRBV12-3/TRBV12-4 - TRBD1 CASRLTRGTEAFF TGTGCCAGCAGACTGACCAGGGGGACTGAAGCTTTCTTT
11 TRBJ2-1 TRBV2 - TRBD1 CASTVQDRGIF TGTGCCAGCACTGTTCAGGACAGGGGTATCTTC